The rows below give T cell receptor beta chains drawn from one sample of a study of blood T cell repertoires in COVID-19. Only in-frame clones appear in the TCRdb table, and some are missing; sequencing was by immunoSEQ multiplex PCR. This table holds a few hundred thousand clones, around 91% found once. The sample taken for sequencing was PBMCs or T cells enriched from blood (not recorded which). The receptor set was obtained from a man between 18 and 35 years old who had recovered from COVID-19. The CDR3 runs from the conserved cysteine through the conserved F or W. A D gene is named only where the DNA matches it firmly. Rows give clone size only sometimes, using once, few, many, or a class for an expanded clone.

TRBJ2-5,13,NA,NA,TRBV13,TGTGCCAGCAGCCAAGGGGGTTTTGAGACCCAGTACTTC,CASSQGGFETQYF
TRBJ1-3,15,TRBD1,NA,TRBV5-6,TGTGCCAGCAGCTCAGGGACAGTCTCTGGAAACACCATATATTTT,CASSSGTVSGNTIYF
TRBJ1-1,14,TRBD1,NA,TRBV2,TGTGCCAGCAGGGTCGACAGGGCGAACACTGAAGCTTTCTTT,CASRVDRANTEAFF
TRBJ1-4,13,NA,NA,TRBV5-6,TGTGCCAGCAGCTTGCAGGGGAATGAAAAACTGTTTTTT,CASSLQGNEKLFF
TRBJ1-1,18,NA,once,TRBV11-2,TGTGCCAGCAGCATTCCTTGGGGCAGGGGAAATATGAACACTGAAGCTTTCTTT,CASSIPWGRGNMNTEAFF
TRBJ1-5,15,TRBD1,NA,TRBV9,TGTGCCAGCAGCCCGGGGACAGATAGCAATCAGCCCCAGCATTTT,CASSPGTDSNQPQHF
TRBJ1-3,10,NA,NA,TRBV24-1,TGTGCCACCCGCGGTAACACCATATATTTT,CATRGNTIYF
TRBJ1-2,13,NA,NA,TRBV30,TGTGCCTGGAGCCGACAGCCAACCTATGGCTACACCTTC,CAWSRQPTYGYTF
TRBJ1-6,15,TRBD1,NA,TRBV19,TGTGCCAGTAGTGTGGACAGGGTCGGTAATTCACCCCTCCACTTT,CASSVDRVGNSPLHF
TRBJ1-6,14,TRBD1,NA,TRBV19,TGTGCCAGTACCACCCGACAGGGAAGTTCACCCCTCCACTTT,CASTTRQGSSPLHF
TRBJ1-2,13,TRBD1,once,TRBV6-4,TGTGCCAGCAGTAAAACAGGGGGTGGTGGCTACACCTTC,CASSKTGGGGYTF
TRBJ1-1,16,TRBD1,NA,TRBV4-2,TGTGCCAGCAGCCCAGGGGGAACGGGGGAAAACACTGAAGCTTTCTTT,CASSPGGTGENTEAFF
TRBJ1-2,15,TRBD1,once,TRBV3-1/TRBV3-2,TGTGCCAGCAGCCAAGGGGACAGGGGAACCTATGGCTACACCTTC,CASSQGDRGTYGYTF
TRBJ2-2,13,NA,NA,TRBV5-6,TGTGCCAGCAGCTTGTCAGGGCCCGGGGAGCTGTTTTTT,CASSLSGPGELFF
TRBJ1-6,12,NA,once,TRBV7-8,TGTGCCAGCAGCTTCGGGGTATCAGCCCTCCACTTT,CASSFGVSALHF
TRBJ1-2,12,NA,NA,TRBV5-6,TGTGCCAGCAGCTTGACGGTGAATGGCTACACCTTC,CASSLTVNGYTF
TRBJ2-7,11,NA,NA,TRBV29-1,TGCAGCGTCCTACAGAGCTACGAGCAGTACTTC,CSVLQSYEQYF
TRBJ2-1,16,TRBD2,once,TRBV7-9,TGTGCCAGCAGCTTAGCTGGGACTAGCTCCTACAATGAGCAGTTCTTC,CASSLAGTSSYNEQFF
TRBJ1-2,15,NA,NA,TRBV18,TGTGCCAGCTCCCCGAGCGAGCGTTCTGACTATGGCTACACCTTC,CASSPSERSDYGYTF
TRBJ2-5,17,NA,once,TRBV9,TGTGCCAGCAGCGTAGCTTCCGGGATATGGGCCCTTGAGACCCAGTACTTC,CASSVASGIWALETQYF
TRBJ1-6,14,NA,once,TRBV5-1,TGCGCCAGCAGCTTAGGACAGACAAATTCACCCCTCCACTTT,CASSLGQTNSPLHF
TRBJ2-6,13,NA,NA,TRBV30,TGTGCCTGGAGTGTGGCCGGGGCCAACGTCCTGACTTTC,CAWSVAGANVLTF
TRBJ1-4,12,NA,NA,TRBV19,TGTGCCAGTAGTATTACCCGGGAAAAACTGTTTTTT,CASSITREKLFF
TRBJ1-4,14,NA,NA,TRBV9,TGTGCCAGCAGCGCCCAGATGGTTAATGAAAAACTGTTTTTT,CASSAQMVNEKLFF
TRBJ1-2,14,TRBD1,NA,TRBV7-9,TGTGCCAGCAGCCCCTCCGACAGGGGGCAAGGCTACACCTTC,CASSPSDRGQGYTF
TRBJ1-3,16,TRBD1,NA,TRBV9,TGTGCCAGCAGCGTCACCGGGACAGTGGCTGGAAACACCATATATTTT,CASSVTGTVAGNTIYF
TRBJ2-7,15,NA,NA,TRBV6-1,TGTGCCAGCAGTGAAGCGGGCGTACCCCTCTACGAGCAGTACTTC,CASSEAGVPLYEQYF
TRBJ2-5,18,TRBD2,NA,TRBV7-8,TGTGCCAGCACCCACGGTCAGAGCGGGAGTTTAACCCAAGAGACCCAGTACTTC,CASTHGQSGSLTQETQYF
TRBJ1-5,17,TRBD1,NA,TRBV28,TGTGCCAGCCGCCGTCCTGGGACAGGGGGCGGCAATCAGCCCCAGCATTTT,CASRRPGTGGGNQPQHF
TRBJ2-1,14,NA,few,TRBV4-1,TGCGCCAGCAGCCAAGGGGAAGGGAGCTATGAGCAGTTCTTC,CASSQGEGSYEQFF
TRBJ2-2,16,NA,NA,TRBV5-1,TGCGCCAGCAGCCTAACCGGGACAAGCAACACCGGGGAGCTGTTTTTT,CASSLTGTSNTGELFF
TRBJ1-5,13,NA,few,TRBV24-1,TGTGCCAAGAAGCGGTTGGGCAATCAGCCCCAGCATTTT,CAKKRLGNQPQHF
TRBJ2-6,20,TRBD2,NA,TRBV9,TGTGCCAGCAGTTATATAGCGGGAGGACTAAAGAGCTCTGGGGCCAACGTCCTGACTTTC,CASSYIAGGLKSSGANVLTF
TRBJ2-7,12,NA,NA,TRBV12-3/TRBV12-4,TGTGCCAGCACGATGGGAGTTTACGAGCAGTACTTC,CASTMGVYEQYF
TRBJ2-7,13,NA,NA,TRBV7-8,TGTGCCAGCAGCTTAGCAGGGAGCTACGAGCAGTACTTC,CASSLAGSYEQYF
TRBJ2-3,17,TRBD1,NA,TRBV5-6,TGTGCCAGCAGCCGTGGGACAGGGGCTCTATTCACAGATACGCAGTATTTT,CASSRGTGALFTDTQYF
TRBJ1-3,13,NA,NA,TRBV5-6,TGTGCCAGCAGCTTGAAGGGAGTTGACACCATATATTTT,CASSLKGVDTIYF
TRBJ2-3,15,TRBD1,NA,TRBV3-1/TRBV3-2,TGTGCCAGCAGGCCCGGGACAGGGGGAACAGATACGCAGTATTTT,CASRPGTGGTDTQYF
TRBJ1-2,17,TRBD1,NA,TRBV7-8,TGTGCCAGCAGCCCGCACAGGGGTAGTGACTCTAACTATGGCTACACCTTC,CASSPHRGSDSNYGYTF
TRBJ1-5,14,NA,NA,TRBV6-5,TGTGCCAGCTTGGACAGTAATAGCAATCAGCCCCAGCATTTT,CASLDSNSNQPQHF
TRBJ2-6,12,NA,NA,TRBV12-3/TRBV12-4,TGTGCCAGCACCCTCTGGGCCAACGTCCTGACTTTC,CASTLWANVLTF
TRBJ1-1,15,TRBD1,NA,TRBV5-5,TGTGCCTCGTGGTGGACAGGGGGAATGAACACTGAAGCTTTCTTT,CASWWTGGMNTEAFF
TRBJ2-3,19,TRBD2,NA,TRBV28,TGTGCCAGCAGTTCAGCGGGGGGAAGACTAGTCGCTAGCACAGATACGCAGTATTTT,CASSSAGGRLVASTDTQYF
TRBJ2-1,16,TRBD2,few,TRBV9,TGTGCCAGCAGGGGTGGGCGAGCGGGACCGCTGAATGAGCAGTTCTTC,CASRGGRAGPLNEQFF
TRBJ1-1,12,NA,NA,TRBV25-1,TGTGCCAGCAGGGGCGACGGGACAGAAGCTTTCTTT,CASRGDGTEAFF
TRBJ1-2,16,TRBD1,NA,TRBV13,TGTGCCAGCAGCTTCTTTGACAGGGGCCTGAACTATGGCTACACCTTC,CASSFFDRGLNYGYTF
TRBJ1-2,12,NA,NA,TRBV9,TGTGCCAGCAGCTCGCAGGGTCATGGCTACACCTTC,CASSSQGHGYTF
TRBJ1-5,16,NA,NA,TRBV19,TGTGCCAGTAGTATCCCATCAGGGGTGAGCAATCAGCCCCAGCATTTT,CASSIPSGVSNQPQHF